The entry below gives a single TCR beta chain sequence along with its context. Its target is not known. This CDR3 contains 14 residues. CDR1 is MNHEY and CDR2 is SVGAGI in the germline V gene. The trim removed 9 bases at V and 1 base at J, leaving 8 bases unmatched. The sample comes from a study of cytomegalovirus exposure and HLA in healthy donors. The study's findings and limits: Rarity characterized most TCR sequences, yet some public TCRs appeared in many donors.

Researchers ran the PCR with 60 Vbeta and 13 Jbeta primers. Libraries were prepared by immunoSEQ multiplex PCR; TCRdb keeps only in-frame clonotypes and omits some of them. The sample has about 190,000 clones; 80% to 85% are singletons. V is TRBV6-5 and J is TRBJ2-7; 8 bases line up with TRBD1. This clonotype originated in a boy aged 5-17 years in good health and CMV-seronegative. The sequenced material came from PBMCs. The CDR3 nucleotides are TGTGCCAGTGCCGGGACAGGTCGATCCTACGAGCAGTACTTC. It yields the protein CASAGTGRSYEQYF.